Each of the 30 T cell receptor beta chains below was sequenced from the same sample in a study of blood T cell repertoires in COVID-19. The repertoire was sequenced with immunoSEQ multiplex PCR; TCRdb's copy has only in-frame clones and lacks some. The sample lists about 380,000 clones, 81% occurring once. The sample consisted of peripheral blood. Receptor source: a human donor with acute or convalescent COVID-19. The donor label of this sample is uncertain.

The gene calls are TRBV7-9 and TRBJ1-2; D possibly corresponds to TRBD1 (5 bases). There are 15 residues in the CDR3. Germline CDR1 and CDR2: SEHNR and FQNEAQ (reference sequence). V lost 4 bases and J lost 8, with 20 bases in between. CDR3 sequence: CASSSLPAGVRGYTF. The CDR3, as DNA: TGTGCCAGCAGCTCACTCCCCGCGGGGGTACGAGGCTACACCTTC. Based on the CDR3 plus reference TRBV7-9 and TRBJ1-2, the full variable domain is DTGVSQNPRHKITKRGQNVTFRCDPISEHNRLYWYRQTLGQGPEFLTYFQNEAQLEKSRLLSDRFSAERPKGSFSTLEIQRTEQGDSAMYLCASSSLPAGVRGYTFGSGTRLTVV.

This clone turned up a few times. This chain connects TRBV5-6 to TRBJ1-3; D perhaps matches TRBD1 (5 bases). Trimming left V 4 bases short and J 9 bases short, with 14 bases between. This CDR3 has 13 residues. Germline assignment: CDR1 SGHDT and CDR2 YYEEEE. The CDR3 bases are TGTGCCAGCAGCATGGGGACTCGCGGCACCATATATTTT. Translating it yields CASSMGTRGTIYF.

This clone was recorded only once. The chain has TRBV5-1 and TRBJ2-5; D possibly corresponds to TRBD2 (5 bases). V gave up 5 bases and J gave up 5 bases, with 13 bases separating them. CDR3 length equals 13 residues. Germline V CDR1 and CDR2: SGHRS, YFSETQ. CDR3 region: CASRLGGPETQYF. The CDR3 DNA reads TGCGCCAGCAGGTTAGGCGGGCCGGAGACCCAGTACTTC.

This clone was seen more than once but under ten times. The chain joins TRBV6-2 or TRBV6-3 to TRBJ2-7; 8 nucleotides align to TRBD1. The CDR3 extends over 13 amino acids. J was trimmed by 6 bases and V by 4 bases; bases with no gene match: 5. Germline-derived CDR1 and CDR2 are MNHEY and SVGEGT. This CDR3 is CASSWTGRSEQYF. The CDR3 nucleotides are TGTGCCAGCAGTTGGACAGGGAGGAGCGAGCAGTACTTC.

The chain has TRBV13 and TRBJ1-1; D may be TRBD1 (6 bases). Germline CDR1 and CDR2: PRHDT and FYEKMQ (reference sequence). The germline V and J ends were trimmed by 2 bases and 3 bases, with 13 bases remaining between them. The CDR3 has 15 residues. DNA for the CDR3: TGTGCCAGCAGCTTACGGGGGGCTGGGGACACTGAAGCTTTCTTT. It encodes CASSLRGAGDTEAFF.

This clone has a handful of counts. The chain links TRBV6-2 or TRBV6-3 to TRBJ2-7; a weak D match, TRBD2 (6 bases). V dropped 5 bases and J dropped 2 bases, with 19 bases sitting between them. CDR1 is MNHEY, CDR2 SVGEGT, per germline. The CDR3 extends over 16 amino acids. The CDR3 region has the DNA TGTGCCAGCAGTCCCGGGACTGCCGGACTTACCTACGAGCAGTACTTC. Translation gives CASSPGTAGLTYEQYF.

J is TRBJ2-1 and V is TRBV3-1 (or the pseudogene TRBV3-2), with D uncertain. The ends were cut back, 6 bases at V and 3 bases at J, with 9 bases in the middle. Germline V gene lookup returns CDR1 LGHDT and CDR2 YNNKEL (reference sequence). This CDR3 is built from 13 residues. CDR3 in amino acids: CASRNPSYNEQFF. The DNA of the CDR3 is TGTGCCAGCAGAAATCCCAGCTACAATGAGCAGTTCTTC.

CDR3 amino acids: CASSLEAGPTDTQYF. CDR3 in DNA: TGTGCCAGCAGCTTAGAAGCGGGGCCCACAGATACGCAGTATTTT. The chain has TRBV7-2 and TRBJ2-3; 7 bases map to TRBD2. CDR1 is SGHTA and CDR2 is FQGNSA in the germline V gene. V lost 1 base to trimming and J lost 2 bases; unmatched junction nucleotides: 3. The CDR3 spans 15 residues. The full variable domain, with the rest looked up from reference TRBV7-2 and TRBJ2-3, is GAGVSQSPSNKVTEKGKDVELRCDPISGHTALYWYRQSLGQGLEFLIYFQGNSAPDKSGLPSDRFSAERTGGSVSTLTIQRTQQEDSAVYLCASSLEAGPTDTQYFGPGTRLTVL.

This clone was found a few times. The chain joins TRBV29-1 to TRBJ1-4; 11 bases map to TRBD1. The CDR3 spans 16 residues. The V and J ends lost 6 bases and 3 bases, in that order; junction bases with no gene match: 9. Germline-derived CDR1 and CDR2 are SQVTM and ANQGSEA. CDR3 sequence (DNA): TGCAGCGTCCAATCCGGACAGGGGGCATCTAATGAAAAACTGTTTTTT. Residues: CSVQSGQGASNEKLFF.

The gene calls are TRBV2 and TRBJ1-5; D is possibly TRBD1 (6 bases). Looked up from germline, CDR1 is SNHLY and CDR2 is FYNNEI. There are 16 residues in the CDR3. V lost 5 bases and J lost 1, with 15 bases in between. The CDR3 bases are TGTGCCAGCAGTTTTACAGGGTTTGAAAGCAATCAGCCCCAGCATTTT. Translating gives CASSFTGFESNQPQHF.

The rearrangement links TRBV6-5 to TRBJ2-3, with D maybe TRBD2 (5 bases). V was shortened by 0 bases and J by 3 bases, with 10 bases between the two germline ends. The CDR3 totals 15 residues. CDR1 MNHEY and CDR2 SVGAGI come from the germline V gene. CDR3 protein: CASSYSPRDTDTQYF. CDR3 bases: TGTGCCAGCAGTTACTCCCCCCGGGATACAGATACGCAGTATTTT.

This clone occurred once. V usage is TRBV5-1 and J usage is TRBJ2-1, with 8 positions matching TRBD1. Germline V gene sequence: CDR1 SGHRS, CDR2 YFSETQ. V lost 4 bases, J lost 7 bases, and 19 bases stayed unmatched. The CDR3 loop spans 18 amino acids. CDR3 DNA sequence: TGCGCCAGCAGCCCGGGTGCAGGGGGCGGTTCAAGTTGGAATGAGCAGTTCTTC. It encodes CASSPGAGGGSSWNEQFF.

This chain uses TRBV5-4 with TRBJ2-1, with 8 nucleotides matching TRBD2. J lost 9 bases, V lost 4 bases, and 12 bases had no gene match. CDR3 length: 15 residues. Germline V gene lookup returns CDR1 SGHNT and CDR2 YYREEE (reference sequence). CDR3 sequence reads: CASSHKRGPSGEQFF. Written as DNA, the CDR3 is TGTGCCAGCAGCCATAAGCGGGGGCCCTCCGGTGAGCAGTTCTTC. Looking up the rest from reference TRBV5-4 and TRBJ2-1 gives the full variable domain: ETGVTQSPTHLIKTRGQQVTLRCSSQSGHNTVSWYQQALGQGPQFIFQYYREEENGRGNFPPRFSGLQFPNYSSELNVNALELDDSALYLCASSHKRGPSGEQFFGPGTRLTVL.

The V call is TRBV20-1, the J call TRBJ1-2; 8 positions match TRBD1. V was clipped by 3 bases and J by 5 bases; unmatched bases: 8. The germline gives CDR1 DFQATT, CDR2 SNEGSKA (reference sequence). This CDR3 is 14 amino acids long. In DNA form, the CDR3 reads TGCAGTGCTAGTGATGGGACAGGATCGTATGGCTACACCTTC. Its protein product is CSASDGTGSYGYTF.

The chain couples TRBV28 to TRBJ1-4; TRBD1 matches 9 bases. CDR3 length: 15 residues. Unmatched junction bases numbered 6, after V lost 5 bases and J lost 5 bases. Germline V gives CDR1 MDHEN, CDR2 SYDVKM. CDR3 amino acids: CASSQGTGRNEKLFF. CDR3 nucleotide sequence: TGTGCCAGCAGTCAAGGGACAGGGCGGAATGAAAAACTGTTTTTT.

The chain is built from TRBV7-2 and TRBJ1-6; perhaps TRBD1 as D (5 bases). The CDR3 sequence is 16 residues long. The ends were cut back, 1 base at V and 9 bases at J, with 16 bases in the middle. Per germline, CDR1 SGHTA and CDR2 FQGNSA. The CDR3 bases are TGTGCCAGCAGCTTAGGGGCCCCAGGGCGAGGTTCACCCCTCCACTTT. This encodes CASSLGAPGRGSPLHF. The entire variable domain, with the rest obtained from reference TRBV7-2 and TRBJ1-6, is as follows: GAGVSQSPSNKVTEKGKDVELRCDPISGHTALYWYRQSLGQGLEFLIYFQGNSAPDKSGLPSDRFSAERTGGSVSTLTIQRTQQEDSAVYLCASSLGAPGRGSPLHFGNGTRLTVT.

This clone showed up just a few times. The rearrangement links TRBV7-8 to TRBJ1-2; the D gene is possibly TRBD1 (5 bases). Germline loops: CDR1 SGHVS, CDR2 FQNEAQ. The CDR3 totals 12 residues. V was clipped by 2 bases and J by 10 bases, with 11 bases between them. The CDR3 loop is CASSLIQGVYTF. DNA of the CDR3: TGTGCCAGCAGCTTAATCCAGGGCGTCTACACCTTC.

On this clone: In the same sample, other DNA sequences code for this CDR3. The chain's CDR3 is CASSQDSNYGYTF. The CDR3 bases are TGCGCCAGCAGCCAAGACAGCAACTATGGCTACACCTTC. The chain joins TRBV5-1 to TRBJ1-2; tentative D call: TRBD1 (5 bases). Trimming pared 4 bases from V and 2 bases from J, leaving 9 bases between. CDR1 and CDR2 (germline): SGHRS, YFSETQ. The CDR3 extends over 13 amino acids.

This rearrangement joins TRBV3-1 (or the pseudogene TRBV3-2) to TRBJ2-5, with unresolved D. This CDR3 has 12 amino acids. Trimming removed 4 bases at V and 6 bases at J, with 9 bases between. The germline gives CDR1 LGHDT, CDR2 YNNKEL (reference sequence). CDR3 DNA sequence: TGTGCCAGCAGCCCGCGGCGAAAGACCCAGTACTTC. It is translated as CASSPRRKTQYF.

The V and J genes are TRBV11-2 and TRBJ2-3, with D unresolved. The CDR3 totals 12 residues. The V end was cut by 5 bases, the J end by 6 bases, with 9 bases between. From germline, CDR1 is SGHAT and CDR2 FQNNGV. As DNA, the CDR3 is TGTGCCAGCAGCGACGGGTCTGATACGCAGTATTTT. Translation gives CASSDGSDTQYF.

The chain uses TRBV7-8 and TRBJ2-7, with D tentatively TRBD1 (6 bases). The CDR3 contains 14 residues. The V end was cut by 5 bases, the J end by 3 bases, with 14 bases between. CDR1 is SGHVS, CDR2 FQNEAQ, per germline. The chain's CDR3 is CASSPGQTIYEQYF. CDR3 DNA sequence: TGTGCCAGCAGCCCCGGACAGACAATCTACGAGCAGTACTTC.

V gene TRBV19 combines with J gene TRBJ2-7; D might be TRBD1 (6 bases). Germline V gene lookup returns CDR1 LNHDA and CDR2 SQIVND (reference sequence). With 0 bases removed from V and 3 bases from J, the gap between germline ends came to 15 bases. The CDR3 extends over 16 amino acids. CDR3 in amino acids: CASSIDHDRLSYEQYF. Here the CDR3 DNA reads TGTGCCAGTAGTATAGATCATGACAGGCTAAGCTACGAGCAGTACTTC.

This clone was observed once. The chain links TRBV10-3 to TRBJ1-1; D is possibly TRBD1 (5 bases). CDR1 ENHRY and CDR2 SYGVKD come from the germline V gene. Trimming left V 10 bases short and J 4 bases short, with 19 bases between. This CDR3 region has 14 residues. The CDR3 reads CATLPDTGLTEAFF. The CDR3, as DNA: TGTGCCACCCTGCCCGACACAGGTCTCACTGAAGCTTTCTTT.

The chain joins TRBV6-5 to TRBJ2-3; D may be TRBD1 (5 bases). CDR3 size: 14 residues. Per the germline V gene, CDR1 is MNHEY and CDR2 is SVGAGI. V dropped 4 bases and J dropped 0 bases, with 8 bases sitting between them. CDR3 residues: CASSFRQSTDTQYF. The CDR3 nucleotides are TGTGCCAGCAGTTTTCGACAGAGCACAGATACGCAGTATTTT.

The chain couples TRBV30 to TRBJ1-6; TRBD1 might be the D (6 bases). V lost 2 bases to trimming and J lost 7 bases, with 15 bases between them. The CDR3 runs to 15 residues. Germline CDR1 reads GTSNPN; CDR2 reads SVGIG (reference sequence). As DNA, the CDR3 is TGTGCCTGGAGTTCCAGACAGGTTCCCAATTCACCCCTCCACTTT. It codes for CAWSSRQVPNSPLHF.

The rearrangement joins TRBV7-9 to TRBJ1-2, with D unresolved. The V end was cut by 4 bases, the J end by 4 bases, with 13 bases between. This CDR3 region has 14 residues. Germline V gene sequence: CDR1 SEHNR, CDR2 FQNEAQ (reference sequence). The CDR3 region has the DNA TGTGCCAGCAGCTCCTCGACGCGGAGCTATGGCTACACCTTC. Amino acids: CASSSSTRSYGYTF.

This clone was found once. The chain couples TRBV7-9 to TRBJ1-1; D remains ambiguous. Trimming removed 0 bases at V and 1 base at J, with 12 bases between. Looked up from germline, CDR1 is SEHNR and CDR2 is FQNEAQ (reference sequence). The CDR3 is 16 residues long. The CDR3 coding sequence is TGTGCCAGCAGCTTAGCGCGGGGAAGTCCGAACACTGAAGCTTTCTTT. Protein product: CASSLARGSPNTEAFF.

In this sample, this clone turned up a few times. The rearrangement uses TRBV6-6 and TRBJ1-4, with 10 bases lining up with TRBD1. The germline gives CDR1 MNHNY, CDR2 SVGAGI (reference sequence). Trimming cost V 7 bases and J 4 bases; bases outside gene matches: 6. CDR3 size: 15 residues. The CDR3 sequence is CASIGTGAHNEKLFF. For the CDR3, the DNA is TGTGCCAGCATTGGGACAGGGGCACATAATGAAAAACTGTTTTTT.

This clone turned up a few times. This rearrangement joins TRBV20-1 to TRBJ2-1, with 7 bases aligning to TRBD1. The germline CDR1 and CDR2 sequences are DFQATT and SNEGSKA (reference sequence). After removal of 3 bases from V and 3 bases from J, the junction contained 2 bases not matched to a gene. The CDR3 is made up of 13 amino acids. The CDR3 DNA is TGCAGTGCTAGTAGGGGGCACTACAATGAGCAGTTCTTC. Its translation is CSASRGHYNEQFF.

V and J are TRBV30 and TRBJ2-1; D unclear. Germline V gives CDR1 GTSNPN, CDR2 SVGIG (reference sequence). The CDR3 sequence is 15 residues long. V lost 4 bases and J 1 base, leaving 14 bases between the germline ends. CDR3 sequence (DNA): TGTGCCTGGATTCAAAATGGGCTTTCCTACAATGAGCAGTTCTTC. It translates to CAWIQNGLSYNEQFF.